These T cell receptor beta chains were read from a single sample in a study of cytomegalovirus exposure and HLA in healthy donors. This table comes from immunoSEQ multiplex PCR, and its TCRdb copy is limited to in-frame clones, with some not included. The sample lists about 180,000 clones; roughly 85% were seen once. The sample comprised PBMCs. Receptor source: a man in his forties in good health and CMV-seropositive. The CDR3 runs from the conserved cysteine through the conserved F or W. The D gene is left open where the match is weak. The size field is filled for only some rows; it gives once, few, many or a size class.

d_gene | j_gene | abundance | v_gene | CDR3nt | CDR3aa
NA | TRBJ2-1 | NA | TRBV11-2 | TGTGCCAGCGGGCGTGAGCAGTTCTTC | CASGREQFF
TRBD2 | TRBJ2-1 | NA | TRBV5-1 | TGCGCCAGCAGCTTGGGGGGGACTAGTTACAATGAGCAGTTCTTC | CASSLGGTSYNEQFF
NA | TRBJ1-6 | NA | TRBV5-4 | TGTGCCAGCAGCTTAACGGGGGGCGTCCTCCACTTT | CASSLTGGVLHF
TRBD2 | TRBJ2-7 | once | TRBV27 | TGTGCCAGCAGTCTAGCGGGAGAACCCGTCGAGCAGTACTTC | CASSLAGEPVEQYF
NA | TRBJ2-2 | few | TRBV5-1 | TGCGCCAGCAGCTTTCAGGGGACCTCCGGGGAGCTGTTTTTT | CASSFQGTSGELFF
TRBD2 | TRBJ2-1 | NA | TRBV11-3 | TGTGCCAGCAGCTTAAACCCGACTAGCGGTTCCTACAATGAGCAGTTCTTC | CASSLNPTSGSYNEQFF
NA | TRBJ1-1 | NA | TRBV18 | TGTGCCAGCTCACGCGGGGGACCGAGGGACACTGAAGCTTTCTTT | CASSRGGPRDTEAFF
NA | TRBJ2-1 | NA | TRBV7-8 | TGTGCCAGCAGACACCTCTCCTACAATGAGCAGTTCTTC | CASRHLSYNEQFF
TRBD2 | TRBJ2-7 | few | TRBV5-8 | TGTGCCAGCAACCTAGCGGGAGGGGCCTACGAGCAGTACTTC | CASNLAGGAYEQYF
TRBD1 | TRBJ2-5 | NA | TRBV25-1 | TGTGCCAGCAGTGATCCAACCAGGGGGCGCAGGGAGACCCAGTACTTC | CASSDPTRGRRETQYF
NA | TRBJ1-4 | NA | TRBV7-9 | TGTGCCAGCAGCTTAGAGGGGTTCGGTGAAAAACTGTTTTTT | CASSLEGFGEKLFF
NA | TRBJ2-7 | NA | TRBV11-1 | TGTGCCAGCAGCTTAGGGACAACTCCCCAATACGAGCAGTACTTC | CASSLGTTPQYEQYF
NA | TRBJ2-7 | few | TRBV5-1 | TGCGCCAGCAGCTTGGATCAGGGCTACGAGCAGTACTTC | CASSLDQGYEQYF
TRBD1 | TRBJ1-5 | few | TRBV6-6 | TGTGCCAGCAGGTCACAGGGGGCCAGCAATCAGCCCCAGCATTTT | CASRSQGASNQPQHF
TRBD2 | TRBJ2-5 | NA | TRBV4-2 | TGTGCCAGCAGCCAAGACGGACGATACCTAGCGGAGCAAGAGACCCAGTACTTC | CASSQDGRYLAEQETQYF
TRBD1 | TRBJ1-3 | NA | TRBV30 | TGTGCCTGGAGTGCAGGGACAGGTACCCTATATTTT | CAWSAGTGTLYF
NA | TRBJ1-1 | NA | TRBV5-1 | TGCGCCAGCAGCCCCTCGGGCAGGGAGGGTTCAGCTTTCTTT | CASSPSGREGSAFF
NA | TRBJ1-4 | few | TRBV15 | TGTGCCACCAGCAGAGATCGGGGTACTAATGAAAAACTGTTTTTT | CATSRDRGTNEKLFF
TRBD1 | TRBJ1-3 | NA | TRBV23-1 | TGCGCCAGCAGGGTTGACAGGGAGCCCGAAGGGGGCAAGCGTGGAAACACCATATATTTT | CASRVDREPEGGKRGNTIYF
NA | TRBJ2-2 | once | TRBV6-6 | TGTGCCAGCCTTTTCGGTAGCGCGGTCACCGGGGAGCTGTTTTTT | CASLFGSAVTGELFF
NA | TRBJ1-2 | NA | TRBV5-1 | TGCGCCAGCAGCTTAGGAGGTACCTATGGCTACACCTTC | CASSLGGTYGYTF
TRBD2 | TRBJ2-7 | NA | TRBV6-1 | TGTGCCAGCAGTGACTTAGAGTCGGGACTAGCCCTCCGGGAGCAGTACTTC | CASSDLESGLALREQYF
NA | TRBJ2-3 | NA | TRBV18 | TGTGCCAGCTCACCGGGGGGTACGCAGTATTTT | CASSPGGTQYF
TRBD1 | TRBJ1-1 | few | TRBV19 | TGTGCCAGTAGTGCTTCGACAGGGCGGACTGAAGCTTTCTTT | CASSASTGRTEAFF
NA | TRBJ1-1 | few | TRBV19 | TGTGCCAGTCGCATCGTCGGTGAAGCTTTCTTT | CASRIVGEAFF